One sample yielded the 4 T cell receptor beta chains listed below, sequenced in a study of OX40 agonist ivuxolimab in advanced cancers. Method: immunoSEQ multiplex PCR; TCRdb's copy keeps in-frame clones and lacks some. The data hold 75,000 to 100,000 clones, with roughly 90% observed a single time. The material was CD4+ or CD8+ T cells sorted from blood, obtained in a trial of the OX40 agonist ivuxolimab. The source is an adult with an advanced solid tumor such as melanoma, head and neck, liver or kidney cancer.

This chain links TRBV7-8 with TRBJ1-4; 8 bases fit TRBD1. J gave up 8 bases and V 0 bases, and 8 bases lay outside the gene matches. The CDR3 extends over 16 amino acids. In germline, CDR1 is SGHVS, CDR2 FQNEAQ. The CDR3 DNA sequence: TGTGCCAGCAGCTTAGCGTGGGGTGGACAGGGAGAAAAACTGTTTTTT. Translating gives CASSLAWGGQGEKLFF. Based on the CDR3 plus reference TRBV7-8 and TRBJ1-4, the full variable domain is GAGVSQSPRYKVAKRGQDVALRCDPISGHVSLFWYQQALGQGPEFLTYFQNEAQLDKSGLPSDRFFAERPEGSVSTLKIQRTQQEDSAVYLCASSLAWGGQGEKLFFGSGTQLSVL.

The chain recombines TRBV27 with TRBJ2-2, with 7 bases that match TRBD1. Germline CDR1 reads MNHEY; CDR2 reads SMNVEV (reference sequence). Trimming took 6 bases from V and 3 from J; bases not matched to a gene: 4. This CDR3 spans 14 amino acids. The CDR3 is CASRTGYYTGELFF. The DNA for the CDR3 is TGTGCCAGCAGGACAGGGTATTACACCGGGGAGCTGTTTTTT.

This chain links TRBV6-6 with TRBJ2-2; a possible D gene is TRBD1 (7 bases). V lost 2 bases and J 3 bases, leaving 10 bases between the germline ends. CDR3 length: 15 amino acids. Germline V gene sequence: CDR1 MNHNY, CDR2 SVGAGI (reference sequence). Here the CDR3 DNA reads TGTGCCAGCAGTTACCAGGGGGGTGACACCGGGGAGCTGTTTTTT. Translating it yields CASSYQGGDTGELFF.

Turning to this clone: Since the CDR3 does not end with the conserved phenylalanine or tryptophan, this likely comes from a read error. The DNA is left out, because the CDR3 cannot be placed on it with certainty; the CDR3 is given as TCRdb lists it. This chain connects TRBV5-6 to TRBJ2-7. From germline, CDR1 is SGHDT and CDR2 YYEEEE. The CDR3 numbers 11 amino acids, ends counted. CDR3 region: CASSLGGNIAL.